These 8 T cell receptor beta chains were sequenced from one sample in a study of T cell responses to AZD1222 COVID-19 vaccine (dated by TCRdb to the early 2020s). Taken with the paper, the label for time point translates to: sample from adult after SARS-CoV-2 infection, after symptom onset. Library creation used the immunoSEQ multiplex PCR assay. In its TCRdb copy, this immuneACCESS table keeps in-frame sequences only and misses some clones. Where compared with another copy, unresolved V genes explain less than half of these, and the others have no known cause. Present in this sample are about 150,000 clones, about 88% of which were seen just once. About 7% of the sample belongs to the ten largest clones. The source was peripheral blood, collected after recovery from COVID-19. The receptors were sampled from an adult who had recovered from COVID-19.

The gene calls are TRBV28 and TRBJ1-2; tentatively, D is TRBD1 (6 bases). V lost 2 bases and J 7 bases, leaving 17 bases between the germline ends. This CDR3 region has 15 residues. Germline CDR1 reads MDHEN; CDR2 reads SYDVKM. The CDR3 region has the DNA TGTGCCAGCAGTTTACGGGATCCAGGGGTGGGTGGCTACACCTTC. Amino acid sequence: CASSLRDPGVGGYTF.

The gene calls are TRBV28 and TRBJ1-3, with TRBD1 identical over 7 bases. This CDR3 has 14 amino acids. The junction had 0 bases not matched to a gene; V was cut back by 4 bases and J by 0 bases. The germline gives CDR1 MDHEN, CDR2 SYDVKM. The CDR3 bases are TGTGCCAGCAGTTCAGGGGGCTCTGGAAACACCATATATTTT. Amino acid sequence: CASSSGGSGNTIYF.

This chain links TRBV20-1 with TRBJ2-7; D not certain. Germline V gene lookup returns CDR1 DFQATT and CDR2 SNEGSKA (reference sequence). This CDR3 is 11 amino acids long. The V gene lost 2 bases and the J gene lost 5 bases, with 7 bases spanning the gap. The CDR3 loop reads CSARPFNEQYF. Here the CDR3 DNA reads TGCAGTGCTAGACCCTTTAACGAGCAGTACTTC.

The V gene is TRBV10-3, the J gene TRBJ1-1, with D possibly TRBD1 on 5 matching bases. CDR3 length: 13 amino acids. Trimming cost V 6 bases and J 2 bases, with 10 bases left between them. Germline CDR1 is ENHRY and CDR2 is SYGVKD. CDR3 nucleotides: TGTGCCATCAGACGGGACGGTAACACTGAAGCTTTCTTT. It is translated as CAIRRDGNTEAFF.

The chain carries TRBV7-8 and TRBJ1-1; the D is unclear. This CDR3 contains 13 residues. Germline lookup yields CDR1 SGHVS and CDR2 FQNEAQ. V lost 3 bases and J lost 0, with 5 bases in between. The CDR3, as DNA: TGTGCCAGCAGCTTTCAGGTGAACACTGAAGCTTTCTTT. Translated: CASSFQVNTEAFF.

This clone occurred once. The CDR3 coding sequence is TGTGCCAGCAGCTTAGTAGGGACAGGGGATGTAAAACTGTTTTTT. This sequence encodes CASSLVGTGDVKLFF. The chain has TRBV7-2 and TRBJ1-4; the match to TRBD1 covers 10 bases. The junction had 6 bases not matched to a gene; V was cut back by 1 base and J by 10 bases. The V gene's germline CDR1 is SGHTA and CDR2 FQGNSA. The CDR3 extends over 15 amino acids.

The chain combines TRBV28 with TRBJ1-2; a weak D match, TRBD1 (6 bases). The CDR3 is 14 residues long. The germline CDR1 and CDR2 sequences are MDHEN and SYDVKM. V was trimmed by 3 bases and J by 0 bases, leaving 8 bases between them. The CDR3 nucleotides are TGTGCCAGCAGTTTGGGGGCCTCTAACTATGGCTACACCTTC. It codes for CASSLGASNYGYTF.

This sequence joins TRBV7-2 and TRBJ2-7; D may be TRBD1 or TRBD2 (5 bases each). V shed 5 bases and J shed 2 bases, with 13 bases lying between them. Germline V lookup: CDR1 SGHTA, CDR2 FQGNSA. The CDR3 sequence is 14 residues long. CDR3 sequence reads: CASSPGTGPYEQYF. The DNA of the CDR3 is TGTGCCAGCAGCCCGGGGACGGGGCCCTACGAGCAGTACTTC.